This T cell receptor beta chain was captured in a study of identical twins' blood T cells. Notes on the study in general: V gene usage reportedly matched far better within twin pairs than unrelated donors. Abundant TCRbeta CDR3s overlapped more between twins than with unrelated donors.

This clonotype has only a few counts. Its antigen is undetermined. One entry per CDR3 protein, called by TCRdb with MiXCR from the 5' RACE reads. The table includes about 370,000 distinct CDR3 sequences, over 25% detected once. Three pairs of healthy female monozygous twins were the donors. Likely shared infections and vaccines: all three twin pairs were reared together. CDR1 and CDR2 (germline): MNHEY, SVGAGI. V was trimmed by 4 bases and J by 3 bases, leaving 12 bases between them. The CDR3 covers 14 residues. The clonotype originates from a woman aged 18 to 55 in good health. The chain recombines TRBV6-5 with TRBJ2-5; tentative D call: TRBD1 (6 bases). Sample: PBMCs. CDR3 loop: CASSSAGTKETQYF. In nucleotides, the CDR3 is TGTGCCAGCAGTTCAGCCGGGACAAAAGAGACCCAGTACTTC.